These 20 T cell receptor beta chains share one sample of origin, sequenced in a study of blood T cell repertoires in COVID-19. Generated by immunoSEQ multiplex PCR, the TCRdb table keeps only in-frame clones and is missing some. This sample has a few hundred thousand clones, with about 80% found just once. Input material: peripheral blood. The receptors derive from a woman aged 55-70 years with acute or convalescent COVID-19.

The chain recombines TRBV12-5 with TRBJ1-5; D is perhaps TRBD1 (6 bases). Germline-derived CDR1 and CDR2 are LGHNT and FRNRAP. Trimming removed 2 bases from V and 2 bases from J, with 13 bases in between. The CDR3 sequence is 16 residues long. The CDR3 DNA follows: TGTGCTAGTGGTTTGATACAGGGTCAGGGCAATCAGCCCCAGCATTTT. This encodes CASGLIQGQGNQPQHF.

The CDR3 region is CASSTRDRGDEQYF. The CDR3 nucleotides read TGTGCCAGCAGCACCCGGGACAGGGGCGACGAGCAGTACTTC. V and J are TRBV7-2 and TRBJ2-7; TRBD1 matches at 10 bases. V lost 5 bases to trimming and J lost 5 bases; unmatched junction nucleotides: 6. The CDR3 sequence is 14 residues long. Germline CDR1 SGHTA, CDR2 FQGNSA.

The CDR3 loop is CASSIDISGVSIQYF. DNA for the CDR3: TGTGCCAGTAGTATCGATATCTCAGGGGTGAGCATTCAGTACTTC. The chain links TRBV19 to TRBJ2-4; possibly TRBD1 for D (6 bases). The CDR3 length is 15 residues. Per the germline V gene, CDR1 is LNHDA and CDR2 is SQIVND (reference sequence). V was pared by 3 bases and J by 9 bases, with 18 bases between.

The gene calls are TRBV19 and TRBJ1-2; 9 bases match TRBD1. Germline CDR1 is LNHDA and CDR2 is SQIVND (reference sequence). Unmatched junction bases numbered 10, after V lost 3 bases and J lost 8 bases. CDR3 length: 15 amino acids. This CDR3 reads CASSIMGQGGSGYTF. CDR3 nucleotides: TGTGCCAGTAGTATCATGGGACAGGGTGGAAGCGGCTACACCTTC. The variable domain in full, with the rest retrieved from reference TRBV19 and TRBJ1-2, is DGGITQSPKYLFRKEGQNVTLSCEQNLNHDAMYWYRQDPGQGLRLIYYSQIVNDFQKGDIAEGYSVSREKKESFPLTVTSAQKNPTAFYLCASSIMGQGGSGYTFGSGTRLTVV.

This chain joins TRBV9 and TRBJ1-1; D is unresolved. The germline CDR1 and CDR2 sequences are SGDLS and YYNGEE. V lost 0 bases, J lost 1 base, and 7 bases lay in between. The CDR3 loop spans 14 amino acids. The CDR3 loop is CASSVALENTEAFF. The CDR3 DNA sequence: TGTGCCAGCAGCGTAGCCTTAGAGAACACTGAAGCTTTCTTT.

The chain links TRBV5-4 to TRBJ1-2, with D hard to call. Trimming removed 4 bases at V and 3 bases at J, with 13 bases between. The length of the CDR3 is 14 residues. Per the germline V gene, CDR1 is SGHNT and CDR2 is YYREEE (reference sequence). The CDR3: CASSTQPLDYGYTF. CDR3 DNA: TGTGCCAGCAGCACTCAACCCCTCGACTATGGCTACACCTTC.

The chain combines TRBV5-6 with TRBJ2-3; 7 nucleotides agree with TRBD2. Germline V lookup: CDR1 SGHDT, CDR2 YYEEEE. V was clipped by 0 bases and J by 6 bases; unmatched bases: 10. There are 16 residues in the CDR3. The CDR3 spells CASSLGASGSGDTQYF. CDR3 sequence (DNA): TGTGCCAGCAGCTTGGGGGCTAGCGGCTCGGGGGATACGCAGTATTTT.

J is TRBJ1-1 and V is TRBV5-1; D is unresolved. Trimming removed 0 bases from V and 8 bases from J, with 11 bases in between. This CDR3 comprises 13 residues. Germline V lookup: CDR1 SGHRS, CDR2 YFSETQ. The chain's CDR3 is CASSLVRTAEAFF. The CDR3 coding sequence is TGCGCCAGCAGCTTGGTTAGAACCGCCGAAGCTTTCTTT.

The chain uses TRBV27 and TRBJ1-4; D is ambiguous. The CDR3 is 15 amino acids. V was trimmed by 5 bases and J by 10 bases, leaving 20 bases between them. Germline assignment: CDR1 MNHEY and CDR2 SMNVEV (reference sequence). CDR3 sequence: CASSPSDGRARKLFF. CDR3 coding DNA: TGTGCCAGCAGTCCGTCGGACGGGAGGGCACGAAAACTGTTTTTT.

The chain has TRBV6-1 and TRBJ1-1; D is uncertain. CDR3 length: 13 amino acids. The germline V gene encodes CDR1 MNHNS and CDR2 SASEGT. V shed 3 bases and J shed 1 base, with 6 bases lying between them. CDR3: CASSEGANTEAFF. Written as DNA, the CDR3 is TGTGCCAGCAGTGAGGGCGCGAACACTGAAGCTTTCTTT.

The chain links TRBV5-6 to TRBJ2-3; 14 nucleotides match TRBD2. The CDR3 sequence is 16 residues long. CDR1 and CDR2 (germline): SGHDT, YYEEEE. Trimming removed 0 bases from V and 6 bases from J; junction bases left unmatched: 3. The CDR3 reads CASSLGTSGGFDTQYF. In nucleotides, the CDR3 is TGTGCCAGCAGCTTGGGGACTAGCGGGGGGTTCGATACGCAGTATTTT.

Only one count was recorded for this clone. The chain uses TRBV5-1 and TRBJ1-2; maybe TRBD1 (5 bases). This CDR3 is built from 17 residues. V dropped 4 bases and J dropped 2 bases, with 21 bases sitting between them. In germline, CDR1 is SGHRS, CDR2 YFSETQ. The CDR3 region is CASSQYTQSTVNYGYTF. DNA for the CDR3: TGCGCCAGCAGCCAATATACTCAATCGACAGTAAACTATGGCTACACCTTC.

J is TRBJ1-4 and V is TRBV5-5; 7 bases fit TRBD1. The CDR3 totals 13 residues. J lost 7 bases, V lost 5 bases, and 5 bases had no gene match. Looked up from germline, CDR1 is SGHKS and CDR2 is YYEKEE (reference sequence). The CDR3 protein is CASREGAAEKLFF. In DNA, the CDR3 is TGTGCCAGCAGAGAGGGGGCCGCTGAAAAACTGTTTTTT.

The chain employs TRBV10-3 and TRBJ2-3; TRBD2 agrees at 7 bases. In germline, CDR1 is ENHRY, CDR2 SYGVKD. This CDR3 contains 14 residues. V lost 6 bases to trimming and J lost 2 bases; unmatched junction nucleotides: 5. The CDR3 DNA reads TGTGCCATCAGCCCGGGACTAAACACAGATACGCAGTATTTT. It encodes CAISPGLNTDTQYF.

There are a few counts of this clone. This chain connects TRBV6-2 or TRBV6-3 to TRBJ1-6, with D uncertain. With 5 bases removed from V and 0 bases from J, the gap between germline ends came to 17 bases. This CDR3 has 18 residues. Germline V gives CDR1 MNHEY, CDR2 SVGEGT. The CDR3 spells CASSDPQPGGSYNSPLHF. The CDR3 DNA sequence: TGTGCCAGCAGTGACCCTCAACCGGGAGGCTCCTATAATTCACCCCTCCACTTT.

The CDR3, as DNA: TGTGCCAGCAGCCGAATGACAGGGGACACTGAAGCTTTCTTT. This gives the protein CASSRMTGDTEAFF. The chain joins TRBV7-9 to TRBJ1-1, with 8 bases matching TRBD1. Germline V gene sequence: CDR1 SEHNR, CDR2 FQNEAQ (reference sequence). The CDR3 sequence is 14 residues long. With V trimmed by 5 bases and J by 3 bases, 5 bases remained unmatched.

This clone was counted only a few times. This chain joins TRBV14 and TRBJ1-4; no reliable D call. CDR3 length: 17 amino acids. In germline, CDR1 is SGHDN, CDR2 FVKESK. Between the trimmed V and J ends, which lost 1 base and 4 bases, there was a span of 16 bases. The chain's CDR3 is CASSQGRLSSFNEKLFF. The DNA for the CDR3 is TGTGCCAGCAGCCAAGGGAGACTGAGCAGTTTTAATGAAAAACTGTTTTTT.

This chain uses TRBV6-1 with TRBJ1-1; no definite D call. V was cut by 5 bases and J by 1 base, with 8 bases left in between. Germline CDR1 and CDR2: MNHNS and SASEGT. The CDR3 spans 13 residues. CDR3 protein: CASSNRQNTEAFF. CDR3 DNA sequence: TGTGCCAGCAGTAATCGACAGAACACTGAAGCTTTCTTT.

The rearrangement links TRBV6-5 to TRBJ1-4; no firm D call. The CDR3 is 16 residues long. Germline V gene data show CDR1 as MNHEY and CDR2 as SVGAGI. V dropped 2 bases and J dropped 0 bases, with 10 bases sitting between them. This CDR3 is CASSYLRSATNEKLFF. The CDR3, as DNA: TGTGCCAGCAGTTACCTCCGGTCCGCAACTAATGAAAAACTGTTTTTT.

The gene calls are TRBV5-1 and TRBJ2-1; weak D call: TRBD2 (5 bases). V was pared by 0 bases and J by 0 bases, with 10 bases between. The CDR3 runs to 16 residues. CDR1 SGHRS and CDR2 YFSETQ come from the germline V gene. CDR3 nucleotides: TGCGCCAGCAGCTTGGGTAGAGGGAGCTCCTACAATGAGCAGTTCTTC. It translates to CASSLGRGSSYNEQFF.